This TCR beta chain was sequenced during a study of shared clonotypes between healthy human individuals. Study-wide results and caveats: Exclusively blood specimens were collected; tissue repertoires likely differ.

There are 13 residues in the CDR3. V dropped 4 bases and J dropped 6 bases, with 16 bases sitting between them. CDR1 is SQVTM, CDR2 ANQGSEA, per germline. Data came from immunoSEQ multiplex PCR; TCRdb stores just in-frame clones and leaves some out. Of about 1.1 million clones detected, roughly 74% appear once; the ten largest clones hold approximately 0.5%. Comment on this clone: Its specificity is unknown.

Material: memory CD4+ T cells from PBMCs. As to subset: CD45RA-negative fraction. This chain links TRBV29-1 with TRBJ2-7, with a tentative D call TRBD1 (5 bases). The origin of this receptor is a man aged 18 to 30 in good health. Some clones in this sample may be carry-over from other donors' samples. CDR3 region: CSVAGQGSVEQYF. The CDR3 DNA sequence: TGCAGCGTTGCTGGGCAGGGATCGGTCGAGCAGTACTTC.